These T cell receptor beta chains were read from a single sample in a study of PD-L1 blockade in urothelial cancer. Only in-frame clones appear in the TCRdb table, and some are missing; sequencing was by immunoSEQ multiplex PCR. The table has about 72,000 clones, around 85% seen once; the top ten hold around 14%. The sequencing here drew on PBMCs, taken around atezolizumab (anti-PD-L1) treatment. The receptors here all came from a man between 60 and 75 years old with urothelial cancer. The conserved cysteine and the conserved F or W are not part of the CDR3 here.

j_call: TRBJ1-5; v_call: TRBV5-6; cdr3_length: 12; cdr3_aa: ASSLGTGGEPQH
j_call: TRBJ2-5; v_call: TRBV7-2; cdr3_length: 15; cdr3_aa: ASSLTPGHTSGETQY
j_call: TRBJ2-3; v_call: TRBV7-3; cdr3_length: 11; cdr3_aa: ASSLIYTDTQY
j_call: TRBJ2-7; v_call: TRBV27; cdr3_length: 12; cdr3_aa: ASRATGGINEQY
j_call: TRBJ2-3; v_call: TRBV5-6; cdr3_length: 13; cdr3_aa: ASSGRGGTANTQY
j_call: TRBJ1-4; v_call: TRBV10-1; cdr3_length: 10; cdr3_aa: ASSERGGKLF
j_call: TRBJ1-1; v_call: TRBV11-3; cdr3_length: 12; cdr3_aa: ASRKQVSNTEAF
j_call: TRBJ1-4; v_call: TRBV14; cdr3_length: 11; cdr3_aa: ASSDRVREKLF
j_call: TRBJ1-2; v_call: TRBV2; cdr3_length: 11; cdr3_aa: ASSTDRGYGYT
j_call: TRBJ2-7; v_call: TRBV5-1; cdr3_length: 13; cdr3_aa: ASSVDSQGFNEQY
j_call: TRBJ2-2; v_call: TRBV14; cdr3_length: 12; cdr3_aa: ASRQGRYTGELF
j_call: TRBJ1-1; v_call: TRBV5-1; cdr3_length: 13; cdr3_aa: ASREPTGTNTEAF
j_call: TRBJ1-5; v_call: TRBV28; cdr3_length: 11; cdr3_aa: ASTYRQNQPQH
j_call: TRBJ2-5; v_call: TRBV9; cdr3_length: 12; cdr3_aa: ASSKGQGRETQY
j_call: TRBJ1-2; v_call: TRBV5-8; cdr3_length: 13; cdr3_aa: ASSVPGQGSFSYT
j_call: TRBJ1-2; v_call: TRBV30; cdr3_length: 11; cdr3_aa: AWSQDRVYGYT
j_call: TRBJ2-1; v_call: TRBV15; cdr3_length: 14; cdr3_aa: ATSRGSAGGYNEQF
j_call: TRBJ1-5; v_call: TRBV30; cdr3_length: 11; cdr3_aa: AWGQGARQPQH
j_call: TRBJ1-6; v_call: TRBV14; cdr3_length: 11; cdr3_aa: ASSQGTRGPLH
j_call: TRBJ2-7; v_call: TRBV9; cdr3_length: 12; cdr3_aa: ASSPQGGPYEQY